These T cell receptor beta chains were read from a single sample in a study of blood T cell repertoires in COVID-19. The data were produced by immunoSEQ multiplex PCR, yet TCRdb's version contains in-frame clones alone and is incomplete. The profile shows about 200,000 clones, around 82% of them singletons. The sample consisted of peripheral blood. The receptors originated from a woman aged 45-65 years with acute or convalescent COVID-19. Both conserved end residues are part of each CDR3. Fields, in order: V gene, J gene, D gene, CDR3 protein. D genes are given only for firm matches.

TRBV6-5	TRBJ1-4	NA	CASSSTSTVNEKLFF
TRBV12-3/TRBV12-4	TRBJ2-2	NA	CASSSLAAGELFF
TRBV28	TRBJ2-1	TRBD2	CASREAGGPNEQFF
TRBV19	TRBJ2-2	TRBD2	CASSIRTSGNQNTGELFF
TRBV5-1	TRBJ1-1	TRBD1	CASSRPGTGDTEAFF
TRBV5-8	TRBJ2-7	NA	CASSLRARASEQYF
TRBV24-1	TRBJ1-2	TRBD1	CATSDFRQGHYGYTF
TRBV12-3/TRBV12-4	TRBJ1-1	NA	CASSPGDLEAFF
TRBV5-4	TRBJ2-5	NA	CASSLDSETQYF
TRBV28	TRBJ2-3	NA	CASGPPGLLDSTDTQYF
TRBV7-8	TRBJ2-4	TRBD2	CASSLYLAGQNIQYF
TRBV6-6	TRBJ2-5	NA	CASGTRGETQYF
TRBV10-2	TRBJ1-5	NA	CASSVGGNQPQHF
TRBV15	TRBJ2-5	NA	CATSRDNSGETQYF
TRBV10-1	TRBJ2-5	NA	CASSGPSRETQYF
TRBV6-5	TRBJ1-4	NA	CASSPHTNEKLFF
TRBV12-3/TRBV12-4	TRBJ1-2	NA	CASSTSGYGYTF
TRBV4-2	TRBJ2-5	TRBD2	CASSQAVRTSGMETQYF
TRBV29-1	TRBJ2-7	NA	CSVGDTRYEQYF
TRBV5-4	TRBJ2-7	NA	CASSLERSLSYEQYF
TRBV5-4	TRBJ2-1	TRBD2	CASSWAVGPGLSNNEQFF
TRBV25-1	TRBJ1-3	TRBD1	CATTTGDAGNTIYF
TRBV14	TRBJ2-7	NA	CASSQVRGGGGQSSYEQYF
TRBV27	TRBJ2-4	NA	CASSFLLAKNIQYF
TRBV3-1/TRBV3-2	TRBJ2-7	TRBD1	CASSPEQGEQYF
TRBV14	TRBJ2-1	NA	CASSPSGNEQFF
TRBV5-5	TRBJ1-2	NA	CASSLTPATYGYTF
TRBV27	TRBJ1-6	TRBD1	CASSQYSPGTANSPLHF
TRBV6-6	TRBJ2-7	NA	CASRQNSYEQYF
TRBV20-1	TRBJ2-5	NA	CSASGGGQETQYF
TRBV21-1	TRBJ1-5	NA	CASPGGESYQPQHF
TRBV18	TRBJ1-2	NA	CASSSNLAQAGANYGYTF
TRBV5-1	TRBJ2-7	NA	CASSYEQEYEQYF